Each of the 4 T cell receptor beta chains below was sequenced from the same sample in a study of beta chain features in type 1 diabetes. No cognate antigen is known for these TCRs. Expressed TCRB transcripts were sequenced after all isolated RNA was converted to cDNA. Assay used: immunoSEQ multiplex PCR; TCRdb lists only in-frame clones, some missing. The sample lists 150,000 to 190,000 clones, 9% to 12% seen once, with roughly 0.5% in the top ten. General observations from the study: Across all four CD4+ subsets, people with type 1 diabetes showed modestly shorter TCRB CDR3s.

The sample was central memory CD4+ T cells from blood. The receptors shown here come from a man aged 25-45 years with type 1 diabetes.

The rearrangement links TRBV9 to TRBJ2-2; D gene ambiguous. V was pared by 0 bases and J by 0 bases, with 9 bases between. The CDR3 totals 16 residues. Per germline, CDR1 SGDLS and CDR2 YYNGEE. In DNA, the CDR3 is TGTGCCAGCAGCGTAGATGTGTCGGCGAACACCGGGGAGCTGTTTTTT. Encoded protein: CASSVDVSANTGELFF.

CDR3 DNA: TGCAGCGTTTCATTCAGGGTTTCAGATACGCAGTATTTT. It specifies CSVSFRVSDTQYF. The chain uses TRBV29-1 and TRBJ2-3; a weak D match, TRBD1 (5 bases). Germline CDR1 is SQVTM and CDR2 is ANQGSEA. With 5 bases removed from V and 4 bases from J, the gap between germline ends came to 13 bases. The CDR3 spans 13 residues.

The DNA of the CDR3 is TGTGCCAGCAGTCGGGGCTATGGCTACACCTTC. The encoded protein is CASSRGYGYTF. The chain is built from TRBV27 and TRBJ1-2; D remains ambiguous. This CDR3 spans 11 amino acids. V lost 5 bases and J lost 4, with 5 bases in between. Germline V lookup: CDR1 MNHEY, CDR2 SMNVEV (reference sequence).

The CDR3 loop is CASSQGVSRNTGELFF. The CDR3 DNA reads as TGTGCCAGCAGCCAAGGAGTCTCAAGGAACACCGGGGAGCTGTTTTTT. The chain uses TRBV4-2 and TRBJ2-2; the D is unclear. The germline V gene has CDR1 LGHNA and CDR2 YNFKEQ. CDR3 length: 16 residues. The V end lost 1 base, the J end lost 1 base, and 10 bases lay between the germline ends.